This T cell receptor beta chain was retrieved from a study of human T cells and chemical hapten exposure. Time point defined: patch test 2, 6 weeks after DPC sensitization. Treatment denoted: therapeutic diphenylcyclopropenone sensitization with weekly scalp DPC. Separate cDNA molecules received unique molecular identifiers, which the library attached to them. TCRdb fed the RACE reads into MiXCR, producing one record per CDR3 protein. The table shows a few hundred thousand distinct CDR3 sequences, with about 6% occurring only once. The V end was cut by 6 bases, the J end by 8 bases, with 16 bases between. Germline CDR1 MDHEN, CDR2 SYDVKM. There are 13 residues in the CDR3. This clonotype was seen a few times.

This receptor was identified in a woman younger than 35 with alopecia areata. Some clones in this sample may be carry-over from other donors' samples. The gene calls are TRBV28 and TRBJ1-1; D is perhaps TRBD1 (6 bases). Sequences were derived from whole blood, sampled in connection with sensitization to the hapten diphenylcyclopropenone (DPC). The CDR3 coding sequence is TGTGCCAGCAGCGCCGGACAGACCGAAGAAGCTTTCTTT. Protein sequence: CASSAGQTEEAFF.